The 8 T cell receptor beta chains presented below share a single source sample, sequenced in a study of PD-L1 blockade in urothelial cancer. Sequencing was performed with immunoSEQ multiplex PCR; in TCRdb, only in-frame clones are kept and a portion is missing. The data hold about 57,000 clones, with roughly 76% observed a single time. Time point here: pretreatment peripheral blood. The source material was PBMCs, sampled around atezolizumab (anti-PD-L1) treatment. The receptors here all came from a man between 65 and 85 years old with urothelial cancer.

The chain is built from TRBV14 and TRBJ1-2; D is undetermined. V was clipped by 3 bases and J by 4 bases, with 12 bases between them. Germline V lookup: CDR1 SGHDN, CDR2 FVKESK. This CDR3 contains 14 residues. CDR3 nucleotide sequence: TGTGCCAGCAGCCAGACTACCGGCGGCTATGGCTACACCTTC. Encoded protein: CASSQTTGGYGYTF. Full variable domain (remainder filled in from reference TRBV14 and TRBJ1-2): EAGVTQFPSHSVIEKGQTVTLRCDPISGHDNLYWYRRVMGKEIKFLLHFVKESKQDESGMPNNRFLAERTGGTYSTLKVQPAELEDSGVYFCASSQTTGGYGYTFGSGTRLTVV.

J is TRBJ1-5 and V is TRBV19; D unresolved. Germline CDR1 reads LNHDA; CDR2 reads SQIVND (reference sequence). V lost 3 bases and J lost 0, with 18 bases in between. CDR3 length: 18 amino acids. CDR3 bases: TGTGCCAGTAGTATTTCCAGCGGGTCTTTTAATAGCAATCAGCCCCAGCATTTT. This codes for CASSISSGSFNSNQPQHF.

This clone occurred once. V gene TRBV10-3 combines with J gene TRBJ2-7, with a possible D match to TRBD2 (5 bases). V shed 6 bases and J shed 5 bases, with 17 bases lying between them. Per germline, CDR1 ENHRY and CDR2 SYGVKD. The CDR3 is 14 residues long. The CDR3 region is CAISTSPGLDEQYF. The DNA of the CDR3 is TGTGCCATCAGCACCTCCCCAGGACTGGACGAGCAGTACTTC.

J is TRBJ2-3 and V is TRBV11-2; TRBD2 aligns across 9 bases. V lost 1 base to trimming and J lost 4 bases; unmatched junction nucleotides: 12. Germline-derived CDR1 and CDR2 are SGHAT and FQNNGV. This CDR3 comprises 18 residues. The CDR3 protein is CASSLVGVAGAAPDTQYF. DNA of the CDR3: TGTGCCAGCAGCTTAGTTGGAGTAGCGGGAGCCGCCCCAGATACGCAGTATTTT. The complete variable domain, with remaining parts taken from reference TRBV11-2 and TRBJ2-3, reads EAGVAQSPRYKIIEKRQSVAFWCNPISGHATLYWYQQILGQGPKLLIQFQNNGVVDDSQLPKDRFSAERLKGVDSTLKIQPAKLEDSAVYLCASSLVGVAGAAPDTQYFGPGTRLTVL.

This CDR3 is CSVSAAGVGYTF. The CDR3 coding sequence is TGCAGCGTTTCAGCGGCAGGGGTGGGCTACACCTTC. The chain carries TRBV29-1 and TRBJ1-2; D might be TRBD1 (6 bases). With 5 bases removed from V and 8 bases from J, the gap between germline ends came to 15 bases. Per the germline V gene, CDR1 is SQVTM and CDR2 is ANQGSEA. The CDR3 extends over 12 amino acids.

This chain connects TRBV7-2 to TRBJ1-1; D not certain. The germline V gene encodes CDR1 SGHTA and CDR2 FQGNSA. This CDR3 is built from 14 residues. V lost 6 bases to trimming and J lost 1 base, with 12 bases between them. CDR3 region: CASRAQLANTEAFF. DNA of the CDR3: TGTGCCAGCAGAGCCCAACTAGCGAACACTGAAGCTTTCTTT.

The CDR3 DNA follows: TGCAGCGTTGGTGAATCTTCGGCCGGGGAGCTGTTTTTT. Amino acid sequence: CSVGESSAGELFF. The V call is TRBV29-1, the J call TRBJ2-2; no firm D call. CDR1 is SQVTM and CDR2 is ANQGSEA in the germline V gene. V was clipped by 4 bases and J by 6 bases, with 12 bases between them. CDR3 length: 13 residues.

The chain employs TRBV18 and TRBJ2-5; 13 bases match TRBD2. Trimming at V came to 2 bases and at J to 5 bases, leaving 2 bases not matched to a gene. The CDR3 extends over 15 amino acids. Germline V gene lookup returns CDR1 KGHSH and CDR2 LQKENI. The CDR3 reads CASSPKGLAGETQYF. For the CDR3, the DNA is TGTGCCAGCTCACCAAAGGGACTAGCGGGGGAGACCCAGTACTTC.